The 26 T cell receptor beta chains below were found in one sample sequenced in a study of blood T cell repertoires in COVID-19. Libraries were prepared by immunoSEQ multiplex PCR; TCRdb keeps only in-frame clonotypes and omits some of them. The sample lists about 260,000 clones, around 90% occurring once. Specimen: PBMCs or T cells enriched from blood (not recorded which). The receptors shown here come from a man aged 35-49 years who had been exposed to COVID-19.

The J gene is TRBJ1-5, the V gene TRBV28; 7 nucleotides line up with TRBD1. The CDR3 consists of 16 residues. CDR1 and CDR2 from the germline V gene are MDHEN and SYDVKM. V lost 3 bases, J lost 2 bases, and 7 bases stayed unmatched. CDR3 loop: CASSFRGGMGNQPQHF. CDR3 nucleotide sequence: TGTGCCAGCAGTTTTAGAGGGGGCATGGGCAATCAGCCCCAGCATTTT. The variable domain in full, completed from reference TRBV28 and TRBJ1-5, reads DVKVTQSSRYLVKRTGEKVFLECVQDMDHENMFWYRQDPGLGLRLIYFSYDVKMKEKGDIPEGYSVSREKKERFSLILESASTNQTSMYLCASSFRGGMGNQPQHFGDGTRLSIL.

On this clone itself: One end of the junction fails to match germline, which may point to a read error. This chain connects TRBV28 to TRBJ2-3, with D possibly TRBD1 on 5 matching bases. The CDR3 spans 12 residues. CDR1 and CDR2 (germline): MDHEN, SYDVKM. The DNA for the CDR3 is TGTGCCAGCAGTACCACTCCCGGACAAGGGAATTTT. Residues: CASSTTPGQGNF.

The genes are TRBV5-1 and TRBJ2-3, with 10 bases identical to TRBD2. The trim removed 4 bases at V and 3 bases at J, leaving 5 bases unmatched. The CDR3 spans 15 residues. Germline CDR1 SGHRS, CDR2 YFSETQ. CDR3 amino acids: CASSPAGGPTDTQYF. The CDR3 nucleotides are TGCGCCAGCAGCCCAGCGGGAGGGCCAACAGATACGCAGTATTTT.

This chain links TRBV14 with TRBJ1-2, with D unresolved. The V gene's germline CDR1 is SGHDN and CDR2 FVKESK. CDR3 length: 14 residues. Trimming removed 0 bases at V and 8 bases at J, with 13 bases between. The CDR3 region has the DNA TGTGCCAGCAGCCAAGATCGTCGGGTAGGAGGCTACACCTTC. Translating gives CASSQDRRVGGYTF.

The J gene is TRBJ1-5, the V gene TRBV27; 9 nucleotides align to TRBD1. With V trimmed by 6 bases and J by 0 bases, 18 bases remained unmatched. This CDR3 is built from 20 residues. CDR1 MNHEY and CDR2 SMNVEV come from the germline V gene (reference sequence). CDR3 loop: CASRRLLGQGTIYSNQPQHF. DNA for the CDR3: TGTGCCAGCAGGCGGCTCCTAGGACAGGGGACGATTTATAGCAATCAGCCCCAGCATTTT.

Here the CDR3 DNA reads TGTGCCAGCAGCCACGACAGGAATGAGCAGTTCTTC. This gives the protein CASSHDRNEQFF. This chain uses TRBV28 with TRBJ2-1; TRBD1 is a possible D gene (6 bases). The CDR3 is made up of 12 amino acids. Germline V CDR1 and CDR2: MDHEN, SYDVKM. The germline V and J ends were trimmed by 6 bases and 7 bases, with 10 bases remaining between them.

The chain employs TRBV6-1 and TRBJ1-5, with 7 bases aligning to TRBD1. Trimming removed 0 bases from V and 6 bases from J; junction bases left unmatched: 5. Per germline, CDR1 MNHNS and CDR2 SASEGT. The CDR3 spans 15 residues. As DNA, the CDR3 is TGTGCCAGCAGTGAAGCCGAGGGGGCTGCTCAGCCCCAGCATTTT. Translating it yields CASSEAEGAAQPQHF.

This chain connects TRBV6-2 or TRBV6-3 to TRBJ1-2; D gene uncertain. CDR1 MNHEY and CDR2 SVGEGT come from the germline V gene. The CDR3 runs to 14 residues. Trimming pared 5 bases from V and 1 base from J, leaving 11 bases between. The CDR3 bases are TGTGCCAGCAGTCAAAAGACACTTAACTATGGCTACACCTTC. Its translation is CASSQKTLNYGYTF.

The gene calls are TRBV5-1 and TRBJ2-1; 7 positions agree with TRBD2. This CDR3 is built from 15 residues. Germline assignment: CDR1 SGHRS and CDR2 YFSETQ. V gave up 7 bases and J gave up 6 bases; unmatched junction bases: 13. CDR3 protein: CASYLGEGPLNEQFF. CDR3 nucleotide sequence: TGCGCCAGCTACCTTGGGGAGGGGCCTCTCAATGAGCAGTTCTTC.

V is TRBV5-6 and J is TRBJ2-1; 7 bases line up with TRBD1. CDR1 is SGHDT, CDR2 YYEEEE, per germline. CDR3 length: 13 residues. The ends lost 7 bases at V and 5 bases at J; junction bases unmatched: 6. The CDR3 is CASETGNNNEQFF. The CDR3, as DNA: TGTGCCAGCGAGACAGGGAACAACAATGAGCAGTTCTTC.

J is TRBJ2-1 and V is TRBV4-1; D remains unclear. CDR1 and CDR2 (germline): MGHRA, YSYEKL. This CDR3 is 11 amino acids long. The V gene lost 5 bases and the J gene lost 10 bases, with 9 bases spanning the gap. The CDR3 nucleotides are TGCGCCAGCAGCGAGGTAAGAGAGCAGTTCTTC. Translated: CASSEVREQFF.

The rearrangement links TRBV19 to TRBJ1-2; TRBD1 is a possible D gene (5 bases). Per germline, CDR1 LNHDA and CDR2 SQIVND (reference sequence). CDR3 length equals 15 residues. Between the trimmed V and J ends, which lost 6 bases and 8 bases, there was a span of 22 bases. Here the CDR3 DNA reads TGTGCCAGTAGGGGCTCAGGGAGGAAACTCTTAGGCTACACCTTC. This sequence encodes CASRGSGRKLLGYTF.

V gene TRBV5-1 combines with J gene TRBJ1-1; 7 bases are shared with TRBD1. V gave up 4 bases and J gave up 8 bases; unmatched junction bases: 2. CDR3 length: 11 amino acids. From germline, CDR1 is SGHRS and CDR2 YFSETQ. In DNA, the CDR3 is TGCGCCAGCAGCGTGGGACAGGAAGCTTTCTTT. Translating gives CASSVGQEAFF.

This clone was picked up one time. CDR3 sequence reads: CASSMGLAGGVELFF. For the CDR3, the DNA is TGTGCCAGTAGTATGGGACTAGCGGGGGGGGTAGAGCTGTTTTTT. This chain joins TRBV19 and TRBJ2-2, with 16 nucleotides matching TRBD2. Germline loops: CDR1 LNHDA, CDR2 SQIVND (reference sequence). V was pared by 3 bases and J by 11 bases, with 3 bases of the junction left unmatched. The CDR3 consists of 15 residues.

The chain recombines TRBV12-5 with TRBJ2-1, with 11 bases lining up with TRBD2. The V and J ends lost 4 bases and 1 base, in that order; junction bases with no gene match: 12. Germline V CDR1 and CDR2: LGHNT, FRNRAP. This CDR3 has 19 residues. The DNA for the CDR3 is TGTGCTAGTGGTTCACCCGGGACTAGCGGCGCGACATCCTACAATGAGCAGTTCTTC. It yields the protein CASGSPGTSGATSYNEQFF.

J is TRBJ1-1 and V is TRBV15; possible D gene TRBD1, 5 bases. With 3 bases removed from V and 3 bases from J, the gap between germline ends came to 23 bases. The CDR3 length is 18 residues. The germline CDR1 and CDR2 sequences are LNHNV and YYDKDF (reference sequence). The CDR3 reads CATSSAIGVGGWYTEAFF. CDR3 DNA: TGTGCCACCAGCAGTGCCATAGGGGTCGGGGGGTGGTACACTGAAGCTTTCTTT. Variable domain in full (rest from reference TRBV15 and TRBJ1-1): DAMVIQNPRYQVTQFGKPVTLSCSQTLNHNVMYWYQQKSSQAPKLLFHYYDKDFNNEADTPDNFQSRRPNTSFCFLDIRSPGLGDTAMYLCATSSAIGVGGWYTEAFFGQGTRLTVV.

Details on this clone: The DNA is omitted, as the CDR3 cannot be located on it reliably, and the CDR3 follows TCRdb's listing. This chain joins TRBV11-2 and TRBJ2-7; the table assigns TRBD1, which was not confirmed against the DNA. The CDR3 has 17 amino acids, counting both end residues. CDR1 and CDR2 (germline): SGHAT, FQNNGV. The CDR3 sequence is CASSLDLRARVSYEQYF.

The gene calls are TRBV10-3 and TRBJ2-7, with 8 bases lining up with TRBD1. With V trimmed by 10 bases and J by 2 bases, 7 bases remained unmatched. The germline gives CDR1 ENHRY, CDR2 SYGVKD. The CDR3 has 13 amino acids. The CDR3 spells CATSGQAPYEQYF. The CDR3 nucleotides read TGTGCCACGTCGGGACAGGCGCCCTACGAGCAGTACTTC.

The chain joins TRBV3-1 (or the pseudogene TRBV3-2) to TRBJ1-2; D unresolved. The CDR3 has 15 residues. Germline V gene lookup returns CDR1 LGHDT and CDR2 YNNKEL (reference sequence). The V and J ends lost 4 bases and 0 bases respectively, with 12 bases between them. In DNA form, the CDR3 reads TGTGCCAGCAGCCTACGAGCCACTACTAACTATGGCTACACCTTC. Translation: CASSLRATTNYGYTF.

This clone was seen just once. This CDR3 is CAWDRGYGANVLTF. CDR3 coding DNA: TGTGCCTGGGACAGGGGTTATGGGGCCAACGTCCTGACTTTC. This chain connects TRBV30 to TRBJ2-6; TRBD1 matches 8 bases. The trim removed 5 bases at V and 3 bases at J, leaving 3 bases unmatched. The CDR3 extends over 14 amino acids. Germline loops: CDR1 GTSNPN, CDR2 SVGIG (reference sequence).

CDR3 in amino acids: CASSPLLEDTGELFF. In DNA, the CDR3 is TGTGCCAGCAGTCCGCTCCTGGAGGACACCGGGGAGCTGTTTTTT. V is TRBV28 and J is TRBJ2-2, with D possibly TRBD2 on 5 matching bases. The CDR3 consists of 15 residues. Germline V gives CDR1 MDHEN, CDR2 SYDVKM. Trimming pared 5 bases from V and 3 bases from J, leaving 13 bases between.

The rearrangement uses TRBV27 and TRBJ1-6; 9 bases are shared with TRBD1. Germline V gene data show CDR1 as MNHEY and CDR2 as SMNVEV (reference sequence). The CDR3 runs to 14 residues. Germline trimming cut 4 bases from V and 10 bases from J; bases unmatched to any gene: 5. The CDR3 DNA is TGTGCCAGCAGTTGGACAGGGGAAGGCTCACCCCTCCACTTT. Translation: CASSWTGEGSPLHF.

V usage is TRBV30 and J usage is TRBJ2-7; 8 bases line up with TRBD1. This CDR3 spans 14 amino acids. Germline-derived CDR1 and CDR2 are GTSNPN and SVGIG (reference sequence). V trimming: 2 bases; J trimming: 5 bases; junction bases outside the gene matches: 8. For the CDR3, the DNA is TGTGCCTGGAGTCGGACAGGGAGGCAAGACGAGCAGTACTTC. Translation gives CAWSRTGRQDEQYF.

As DNA, the CDR3 is TGTGCCAGCACCCAGACAGGGCATAATGAAAAACTGTTTTTT. Translation: CASTQTGHNEKLFF. V and J are TRBV28 and TRBJ1-4, with TRBD1 matching 7 bases. Trimming cost V 7 bases and J 4 bases; bases outside gene matches: 6. The CDR3 consists of 14 residues. Germline assignment: CDR1 MDHEN and CDR2 SYDVKM.

V is TRBV19 and J is TRBJ1-5; maybe TRBD1 (5 bases). CDR1 is LNHDA, CDR2 SQIVND, per germline (reference sequence). The V end was cut by 5 bases, the J end by 5 bases, with 13 bases between. This CDR3 region has 14 residues. The CDR3 sequence: CASSLTGFHQPQHF. In DNA form, the CDR3 reads TGTGCCAGTAGTCTTACAGGTTTCCATCAGCCCCAGCATTTT.

This chain connects TRBV24-1 to TRBJ1-2, with TRBD1 as a possible D gene (6 bases). Germline V lookup: CDR1 KGHDR, CDR2 SFDVKD. This CDR3 is 13 amino acids long. V was cut by 4 bases and J by 7 bases, with 12 bases left in between. The CDR3 spells CATSETGSGGYTF. The CDR3 nucleotides are TGTGCCACCAGTGAAACAGGGTCTGGTGGCTACACCTTC.